This T cell receptor beta chain emerged from a study of T cells in Graves' hyperthyroidism and ophthalmopathy. This clonotype appeared many times. RNA transcripts were the template for amplifying TCR beta CDR3 regions. Initially, a first-round RT-PCR of the TCR CDR3 employed the HTBI primer set. TCRdb re-called the multiplex PCR reads with MiXCR, one entry per CDR3 protein. Here the sample spans 600,000 to 650,000 distinct CDR3 sequences, under 20% being singletons. The CDR3 sequence is 15 residues long. CDR1 SNHLY and CDR2 FYNNEI come from the germline V gene. The V end was cut by 0 bases, the J end by 6 bases, with 12 bases between. Stability of Graves' hyperthyroidism was defined as absent ophthalmopathy progression within 18 months. Patients between 18 and 65 years old had hyperthyroidism, newly diagnosed and lasting under 2 months. It was uncontrolled infection, other autoimmune disease, pregnancy or lactation that excluded patients. The study based diagnoses on clinical symptoms, serum thyroxine and TRAb, thyroid ultrasound and orbital computed tomography.

Material for sequencing was blood. The genes are TRBV2 and TRBJ2-1; a possible D gene is TRBD1 (6 bases). The source is a woman younger than 45 with Graves' hyperthyroidism. As DNA, the CDR3 is TGTGCCAGCAGTGAAGCGCGGCAGGGGCGCAATGAGCAGTTCTTC. Translating it yields CASSEARQGRNEQFF.